This T cell receptor (beta chain) came from a study of T cell changes during pregnancy in multiple sclerosis. This CDR3 comprises 15 residues. The germline V gene encodes CDR1 MDHEN and CDR2 SYDVKM. V was shortened by 5 bases and J by 2 bases, with 16 bases between the two germline ends. Sequencing used immunoSEQ multiplex PCR; TCRdb keeps in-frame clones, though not all of them. The repertoire has 40,000 to 45,000 clones, 85% to 95% of them found once; the top ten carry approximately 0.5%. The chain has TRBV28 and TRBJ2-7; weak D call: TRBD1 (6 bases). The receptor was derived from a female donor with multiple sclerosis, enrolled in a pregnancy study. The sample in question was CD4+ T cells from peripheral blood mononuclear cells, obtained in the third trimester of pregnancy. CDR3 nucleotide sequence: TGTGCCAGCAGTCCCTACGACAGGAGACCCTACGAGCAGTACTTC. Translation gives CASSPYDRRPYEQYF. The full variable domain, its missing parts supplied by reference TRBV28 and TRBJ2-7, is DVKVTQSSRYLVKRTGEKVFLECVQDMDHENMFWYRQDPGLGLRLIYFSYDVKMKEKGDIPEGYSVSREKKERFSLILESASTNQTSMYLCASSPYDRRPYEQYFGPGTRLTVT.